Here is one T cell receptor beta chain with its context. These data are taken from a study of cytomegalovirus exposure and HLA in healthy donors. PCR involved 60 Vbeta and 13 Jbeta primers. Assay: immunoSEQ multiplex PCR; the TCRdb copy retains only in-frame clones and omits some. The repertoire consists of around 90,000 clones, with more than 75% occurring once and the leading ten covering approximately 10%. Trimming shortened V by 2 bases and J by 6 bases, and 8 bases separated the two germline ends. The CDR3 covers 13 residues. Germline CDR1 MDHEN, CDR2 SYDVKM. The sequenced sample consisted of PBMCs. This receptor was identified in a man aged 30 to 39 in good health and CMV-seropositive. The V gene is TRBV28, the J gene TRBJ1-3; D remains unclear. The CDR3 here is CASSLGHSNTIYF. The CDR3 DNA reads TGTGCCAGCAGTTTAGGGCACTCAAACACCATATATTTT.